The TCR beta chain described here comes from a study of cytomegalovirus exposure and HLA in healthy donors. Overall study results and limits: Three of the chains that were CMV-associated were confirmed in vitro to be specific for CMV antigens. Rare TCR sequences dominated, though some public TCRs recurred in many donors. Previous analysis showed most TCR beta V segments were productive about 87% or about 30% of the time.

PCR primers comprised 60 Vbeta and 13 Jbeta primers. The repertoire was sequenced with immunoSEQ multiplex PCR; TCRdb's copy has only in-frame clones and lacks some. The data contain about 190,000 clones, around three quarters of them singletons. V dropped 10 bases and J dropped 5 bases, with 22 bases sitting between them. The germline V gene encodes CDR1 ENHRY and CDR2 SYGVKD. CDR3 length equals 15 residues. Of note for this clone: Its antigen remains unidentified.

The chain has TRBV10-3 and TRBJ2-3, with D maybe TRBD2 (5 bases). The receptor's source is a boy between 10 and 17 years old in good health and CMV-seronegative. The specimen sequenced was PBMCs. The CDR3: CATIPGRGIVDTQYF. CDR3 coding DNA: TGTGCCACCATCCCTGGAAGAGGGATAGTAGATACGCAGTATTTT.